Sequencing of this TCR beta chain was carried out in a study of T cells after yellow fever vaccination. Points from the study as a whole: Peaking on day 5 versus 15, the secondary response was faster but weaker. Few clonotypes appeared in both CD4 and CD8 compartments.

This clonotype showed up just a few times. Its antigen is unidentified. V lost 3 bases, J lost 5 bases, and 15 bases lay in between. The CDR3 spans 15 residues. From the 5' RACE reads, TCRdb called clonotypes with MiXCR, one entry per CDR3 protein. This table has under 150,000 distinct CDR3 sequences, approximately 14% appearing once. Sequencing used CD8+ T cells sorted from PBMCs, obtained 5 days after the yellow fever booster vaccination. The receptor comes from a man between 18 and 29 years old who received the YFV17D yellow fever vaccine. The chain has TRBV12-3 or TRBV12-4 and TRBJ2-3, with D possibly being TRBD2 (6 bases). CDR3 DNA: TGTGCCAGCAGTTTCGTTGTTGGGCGGGGAGATACGCAGTATTTT. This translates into CASSFVVGRGDTQYF.